This TCR beta chain was retrieved from a study of shared clonotypes between healthy human individuals. Overall study: The study used three CD4 naive, three CD4 memory, two CD8 naive and one CD8 memory plate per donor. Study results and caveats: Of the naive CD4 clonotypes, roughly 5.5% were shared across four donors. Researchers sampled only blood; tissue repertoires likely differ.

Measured with immunoSEQ multiplex PCR; TCRdb has only the in-frame clones, and not every one. The table records over 800,000 clones, about 92% of them present only once. Turning to this clone: Its antigen is not identified.

CD45RO-negative, CCR7-selected cells formed the naive CD8 fraction, which excluded terminally differentiated effector memory CD45RA+ cells. The donors, healthy adults who were HIV-negative, had experienced no recent acute infections or vaccinations. This CDR3 is built from 14 residues. Germline values: CDR1 SGHTS, CDR2 YDEGEE. Trimming removed 3 bases from V and 3 bases from J, with 13 bases in between. V usage is TRBV5-8 and J usage is TRBJ2-7; possibly TRBD2 for D (5 bases). Sequencing used naive CD8+ T cells sorted from blood. This receptor was identified in a man younger than 40 in good health. CDR3 bases: TGTGCCAGCAGCTCCCCGGGGTCCATCTACGAGCAGTACTTC. Its protein is CASSSPGSIYEQYF.